These 24 T cell receptor beta chains were all obtained from the same sample, sequenced in a study of CD8 T cells in ankylosing spondylitis. TCRdb re-derived calls from the 5' RACE reads in MiXCR, one entry per CDR3 protein. This table has roughly 280,000 distinct CDR3 sequences, around 20% appearing once. The sequencing sample was made of blood, either unsorted or a sorted T cell fraction (not recorded which). These receptors came from a male donor with ankylosing spondylitis or in good health (not recorded which).

This sequence joins TRBV6-1 and TRBJ1-2; a possible D gene is TRBD1 (5 bases). The CDR3 is 11 residues long. V was cut by 8 bases and J by 5 bases, with 9 bases left in between. The germline gives CDR1 MNHNS, CDR2 SASEGT. As DNA, the CDR3 is TGTGCCAGCCTTTCAGGGTATGGCTACACCTTC. The encoded protein is CASLSGYGYTF.

This clonotype was recorded once. The junction departs from germline at one end; a sequencing error may be responsible. This rearrangement joins TRBV9 to TRBJ1-1; D is unresolved. Germline V gene lookup returns CDR1 SGDLS and CDR2 YYNGEE. The CDR3 contains 15 residues. CDR3 nucleotide sequence: TGTGTCAGCAGCGTAGGTGGCAGGATGAACACTGAAGCTTTCTTT. This encodes CVSSVGGRMNTEAFF. Variable domain in full (rest from reference TRBV9 and TRBJ1-1): DSGVTQTPKHLITATGQRVTLRCSPRSGDLSVYWYQQSLDQGLQFLIQYYNGEERAKGNILERFSAQQFPDLHSELNLSSLELGDSALYFCVSSVGGRMNTEAFFGQGTRLTVV.

This clonotype was seen only a few times. J is TRBJ1-1 and V is TRBV12-3 or TRBV12-4; D is unresolved. Trimming removed 2 bases from V and 3 bases from J, with 7 bases in between. The CDR3 extends over 13 amino acids. CDR3 residues: CASSLQRDTEAFF. DNA for the CDR3: TGTGCCAGCAGTTTACAGCGAGACACTGAAGCTTTCTTT.

This clonotype turned up a few times. The V and J genes are TRBV5-5 and TRBJ2-1; possibly TRBD2 for D (5 bases). Looked up from germline, CDR1 is SGHKS and CDR2 is YYEKEE (reference sequence). The V and J ends lost 0 bases and 0 bases respectively, with 13 bases between them. CDR3 size: 17 residues. In DNA, the CDR3 is TGTGCCAGCAGCTTGGGTCCCCTAGCAGGCTCCTACAATGAGCAGTTCTTC. This translates into CASSLGPLAGSYNEQFF.

Only a few counts were recorded for this clonotype. V usage is TRBV15 and J usage is TRBJ2-1, with 7 bases fitting TRBD1. Per germline, CDR1 LNHNV and CDR2 YYDKDF (reference sequence). The CDR3 extends over 17 amino acids. The ends lost 0 bases at V and 0 bases at J; junction bases unmatched: 5. The CDR3 DNA reads TGTGCCACCAGCAGAGATCTTACAGGGGCCTCCTACAATGAGCAGTTCTTC. This encodes CATSRDLTGASYNEQFF.

This clonotype has a handful of counts. The chain links TRBV4-1 to TRBJ2-7, with TRBD2 matching 14 bases. The J segment lost 4 bases and the V segment lost 0 bases, leaving 5 bases of the junction unmatched. This CDR3 region has 17 residues. Germline loops: CDR1 MGHRA, CDR2 YSYEKL. The CDR3 DNA is TGCGCCAGCAGCCAAGATCTCGGGACTAGCGGGAGATACGAGCAGTACGTC. Translated: CASSQDLGTSGRYEQYV.

This clonotype appeared a few times. The chain carries TRBV11-2 and TRBJ2-1; D ambiguous. This CDR3 is built from 13 residues. The germline gives CDR1 SGHAT, CDR2 FQNNGV. With 2 bases removed from V and 5 bases from J, the gap between germline ends came to 7 bases. The CDR3 DNA follows: TGTGCCAGCAGCTTACGAAGCAACAATGAGCAGTTCTTC. This encodes CASSLRSNNEQFF.

This clonotype came up a few times. The genes are TRBV12-3 or TRBV12-4 and TRBJ1-2, with D uncertain. This CDR3 comprises 14 residues. Trimming pared 6 bases from V and 3 bases from J, leaving 14 bases between. The CDR3 nucleotides are TGTGCCAGCAGCGTCGGGCCCGCCCACTATGGCTACACCTTC. Translating gives CASSVGPAHYGYTF.

The sample holds a few counts of this clonotype. The V call is TRBV6-1, the J call TRBJ2-7; no clear D gene. Germline V lookup: CDR1 MNHNS, CDR2 SASEGT. The germline V and J ends were trimmed by 0 bases and 2 bases, with 8 bases remaining between them. The CDR3 is 14 residues long. Here the CDR3 DNA reads TGTGCCAGCAGTGAAGCTGGGGTGGCCTACGAGCAGTACGTC. Residues: CASSEAGVAYEQYV.

This clonotype was found a few times. The J gene is TRBJ2-3, the V gene TRBV7-6; TRBD1 or TRBD2 may be the D gene (5 bases each). Germline CDR1 reads SGHVS; CDR2 reads FNYEAQ. V lost 3 bases, J lost 0 bases, and 13 bases lay in between. The CDR3 is 16 residues long. Written as DNA, the CDR3 is TGTGCCAGCAGCTTCGAGGGGATTGCTAGCACAGATACGCAGTATTTT. It yields the protein CASSFEGIASTDTQYF.

The V gene is TRBV5-6, the J gene TRBJ2-1, with a possible D match to TRBD2 (5 bases). This CDR3 is built from 13 residues. V lost 5 bases, J lost 12 bases, and 18 bases lay in between. The V gene's germline CDR1 is SGHDT and CDR2 YYEEEE. CDR3 DNA: TGTGCCAGCAGTCAAACTAGAAGGGATGTGCAGTTCTTC. Its protein product is CASSQTRRDVQFF.

The CDR3 spells CASSQGVYTQYF. Written as DNA, the CDR3 is TGTGCCAGCAGCCAGGGAGTTTATACGCAGTATTTT. The chain is built from TRBV7-9 and TRBJ2-3, with D perhaps TRBD1 or TRBD2 (5 bases each). Germline lookup yields CDR1 SEHNR and CDR2 FQNEAQ (reference sequence). V lost 5 bases and J 7 bases, leaving 10 bases between the germline ends. The CDR3 length is 12 residues.

This clonotype was seen a handful of times. The chain joins TRBV7-3 to TRBJ1-3; no reliable D call. Trimming stripped 5 bases from V and 2 bases from J, with 7 bases between. The CDR3 totals 13 residues. Germline CDR1 is SGHTA and CDR2 is FQGTGA. The CDR3 DNA sequence: TGTGCCAGCAGCACCGTCGCTGGAAACACCATATATTTT. Its protein is CASSTVAGNTIYF.

This rearrangement joins TRBV20-1 to TRBJ2-3; TRBD2 matches 8 bases. Germline V gives CDR1 DFQATT, CDR2 SNEGSKA (reference sequence). The CDR3 runs to 15 residues. V was pared by 6 bases and J by 1 base, with 9 bases of the junction left unmatched. The CDR3 sequence is CSARAPAGGTDTQYF. The CDR3 nucleotides read TGCAGTGCACGAGCCCCAGCGGGGGGCACAGATACGCAGTATTTT.

This clonotype has only a few counts. This rearrangement joins TRBV6-1 to TRBJ1-6; 9 bases align to TRBD1. With 4 bases clipped from V and 10 bases from J, the junction kept 20 bases outside the gene matches. This CDR3 is 19 amino acids long. Germline V gene data show CDR1 as MNHNS and CDR2 as SASEGT. This CDR3 reads CASSAQGGGEWTGVSPLHF. CDR3 nucleotides: TGTGCCAGCAGTGCACAGGGCGGCGGAGAGTGGACAGGGGTCTCACCCCTCCACTTT.

This chain links TRBV20-1 with TRBJ2-5, with TRBD2 identical over 8 bases. CDR1 DFQATT and CDR2 SNEGSKA come from the germline V gene (reference sequence). J was trimmed by 4 bases and V by 4 bases; bases with no gene match: 8. The CDR3 totals 14 residues. CDR3: CSAIAESGGETQYF. In DNA, the CDR3 is TGCAGTGCTATCGCAGAAAGCGGGGGAGAGACCCAGTACTTC.

This clonotype appeared a single time. The genes are TRBV2 and TRBJ2-3; TRBD2 agrees at 7 bases. J lost 2 bases, V lost 4 bases, and 0 bases had no gene match. Germline loops: CDR1 SNHLY, CDR2 FYNNEI. The CDR3 contains 13 residues. The CDR3 loop is CASSGLATDTQYF. DNA of the CDR3: TGTGCCAGCAGTGGACTAGCCACAGATACGCAGTATTTT.

V gene TRBV5-1 combines with J gene TRBJ1-3; no definite D call. Per the germline V gene, CDR1 is SGHRS and CDR2 is YFSETQ. CDR3 length equals 15 residues. Trimming removed 0 bases from V and 6 bases from J, with 13 bases in between. The CDR3: CASSLAGQALNTIYF. The CDR3 DNA sequence: TGCGCCAGCAGCTTGGCGGGCCAGGCGCTAAACACCATATATTTT.

This sequence joins TRBV7-6 and TRBJ2-3; the match to TRBD2 covers 7 bases. V shed 5 bases, J shed 4 bases, and the junction held 15 bases outside the gene matches. Germline V gene sequence: CDR1 SGHVS, CDR2 FNYEAQ. The CDR3 sequence is 17 residues long. The DNA of the CDR3 is TGTGCCAGCAGCGTTAGCGGCGGCGGGAGTGGGGCAGATACGCAGTATTTT. Amino acids: CASSVSGGGSGADTQYF. Drawing the rest from reference TRBV7-6 and TRBJ2-3, the complete variable domain is GAGVSQSPRYKVTKRGQDVALRCDPISGHVSLYWYRQALGQGPEFLTYFNYEAQQDKSGLPNDRFSAERPEGSISTLTIQRTEQRDSAMYRCASSVSGGGSGADTQYFGPGTRLTVL.

This clonotype was seen more than once but under ten times. The chain carries TRBV6-1 and TRBJ2-5; D is perhaps TRBD1 (5 bases). Germline CDR1 MNHNS, CDR2 SASEGT. The CDR3 sequence is 13 residues long. V gave up 3 bases and J gave up 7 bases, with 12 bases separating them. This chain's CDR3 is CASSEWGLWTQYF. DNA for the CDR3: TGTGCCAGCAGTGAGTGGGGCTTGTGGACCCAGTACTTC.

This clonotype was seen many times. This chain connects TRBV5-1 to TRBJ1-1; D remains ambiguous. V was cut by 0 bases and J by 4 bases, with 13 bases left in between. CDR1 and CDR2 from the germline V gene are SGHRS and YFSETQ. This CDR3 is built from 15 residues. Here the CDR3 DNA reads TGCGCCAGCAGCTTGGATGGGGTATTCGGCACTGAAGCTTTCTTT. It encodes CASSLDGVFGTEAFF.

This chain connects TRBV4-2 to TRBJ2-3; 10 nucleotides align to TRBD2. Per germline, CDR1 LGHNA and CDR2 YNFKEQ. This CDR3 contains 17 residues. Trimming cost V 4 bases and J 6 bases; bases outside gene matches: 13. CDR3 loop: CASSPELAGGPPDTQYF. The DNA for the CDR3 is TGTGCCAGCAGCCCTGAATTAGCGGGGGGCCCCCCCGATACGCAGTATTTT.

This clonotype has only a few counts. The chain joins TRBV29-1 to TRBJ1-1; no firm D call. Germline CDR1 is SQVTM and CDR2 is ANQGSEA. Trimming left V 3 bases short and J 5 bases short, with 16 bases between. The CDR3 covers 14 residues. The CDR3 is CSVDTPPGRTEAFF. The DNA of the CDR3 is TGCAGCGTTGATACCCCACCCGGGAGGACTGAAGCTTTCTTT.

In this sample, this clonotype turned up a few times. This sequence joins TRBV12-3 or TRBV12-4 and TRBJ1-5, with D unclear. The ends were cut back, 2 bases at V and 5 bases at J, with 13 bases in the middle. The CDR3 length is 15 residues. The CDR3 DNA reads as TGTGCCAGCAGTTTATCTGCACCGGCGTATCAGCCCCAGCATTTT. This gives the protein CASSLSAPAYQPQHF.